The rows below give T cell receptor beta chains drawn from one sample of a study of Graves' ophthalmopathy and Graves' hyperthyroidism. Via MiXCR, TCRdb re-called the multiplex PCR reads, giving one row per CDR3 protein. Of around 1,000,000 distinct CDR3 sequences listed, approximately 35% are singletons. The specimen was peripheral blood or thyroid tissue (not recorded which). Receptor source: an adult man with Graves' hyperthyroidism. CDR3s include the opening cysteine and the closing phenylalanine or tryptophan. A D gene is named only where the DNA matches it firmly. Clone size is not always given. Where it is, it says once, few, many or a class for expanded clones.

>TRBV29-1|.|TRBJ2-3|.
TGCAGCGTTGTAGCAGATACAGATACGCAGTATTTT
CSVVADTDTQYF
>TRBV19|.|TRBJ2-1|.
TGTGCCAGTAGTAACGGGGTAAATGACCAGGGAAATGAGCAGTTCTTC
CASSNGVNDQGNEQFF
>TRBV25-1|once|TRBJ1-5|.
TGTGCCAGCAGTTACTCGGAAGGAAGGCAACATAGCAATCAGCCCCAGCATTTT
CASSYSEGRQHSNQPQHF
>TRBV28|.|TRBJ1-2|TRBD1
TGTACGACAGGGGGGTTCCCAACCAACTATGGCTACACCTTC
CTTGGFPTNYGYTF
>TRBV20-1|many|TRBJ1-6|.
TGCAGTGCAAGTGGGTCGAGTCCCTATAATTCACCCCTCCACTTT
CSASGSSPYNSPLHF
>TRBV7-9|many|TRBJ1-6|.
TGCGCCAGCAGCCAAGATGGCCAGGGAGGCTCACCCCTCCACTTT
CASSQDGQGGSPLHF
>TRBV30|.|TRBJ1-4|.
TGTGCCTGGACCGCGGAGTTTCGGGAAAAACTGTTTTTT
CAWTAEFREKLFF
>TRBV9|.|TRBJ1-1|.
TGTGCCAGCAGCCCGCGACAGGATGAGGCTTTCTTT
CASSPRQDEAFF
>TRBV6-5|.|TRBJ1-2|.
TGTGCCAGCAGCAGGGCGGGGCTCTATGGCTACACCTTC
CASSRAGLYGYTF
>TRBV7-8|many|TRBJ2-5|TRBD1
TGTGCCAGCAGCCGCCGGACAGGGGAGACCCAGTACTTC
CASSRRTGETQYF
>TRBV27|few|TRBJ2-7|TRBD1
TGTGCCAGCAGTTTATCGTCGACAGGGGCGGGGTCCGAGCAGTACTTC
CASSLSSTGAGSEQYF
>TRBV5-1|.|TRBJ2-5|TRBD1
TGTGCCAGCAGCCCGGAAGGGGGCAGGTCCCAAGAGACCCAGTACTTC
CASSPEGGRSQETQYF
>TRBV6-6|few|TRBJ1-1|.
TGTGCCAGCAGTCCTATGGGGGGGGCCACTGAAGCTTTCTTT
CASSPMGGATEAFF
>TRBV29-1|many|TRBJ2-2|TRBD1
TGCAGCGCCGGGACAGGGTCAAACACCGGGGAGCTGTTTTTT
CSAGTGSNTGELFF
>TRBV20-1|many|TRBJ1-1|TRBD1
TGCAGTGCTAGAGAGCAGGGGACAGGTCGTCTAGGCACTGAAGCTTTCTTT
CSAREQGTGRLGTEAFF
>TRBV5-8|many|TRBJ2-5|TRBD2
TGTGCCAGCAGCCCCGGACTAGCGGGAGCGTCCCAGTACTTC
CASSPGLAGASQYF
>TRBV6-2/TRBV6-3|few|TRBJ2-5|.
TGTGCCAGCAGTTATACCCAGACCCAGTACTTC
CASSYTQTQYF
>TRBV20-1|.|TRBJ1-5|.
TGCAGTGCTAGAGTCAGAGATCAGCCCCAGCATTTT
CSARVRDQPQHF
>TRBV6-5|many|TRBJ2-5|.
TGTGCCAGCAGTTACCAGCATTCAGAGACCCAGTACTTC
CASSYQHSETQYF
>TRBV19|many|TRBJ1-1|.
TGTGCCAGTAGTATAAAGGGCGGCGGCACTGAAGCTTTCTTT
CASSIKGGGTEAFF
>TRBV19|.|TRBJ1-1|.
TGTGCCAGTAGAGGGGGGGTGCTCCGAGCTGAAGCTTTCTTT
CASRGGVLRAEAFF
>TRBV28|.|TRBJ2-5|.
TGTGCCAGCAGTCCTTTGACTTCGATAGGGTCGGAGACCCAGTACTTC
CASSPLTSIGSETQYF
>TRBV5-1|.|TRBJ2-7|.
TGCGCCAGCAGCCTGGCGGTGCGGGTCTCCTACGAGCAGTACTTC
CASSLAVRVSYEQYF
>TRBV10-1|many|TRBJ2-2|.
TGCGCCAGCAGTGGACAGACCGGGGAGCTGTTTTTT
CASSGQTGELFF
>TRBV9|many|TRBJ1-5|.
TGTGCCAGCAGCGTGGGGGGCGGCAATCAGCCCCAGCATTTT
CASSVGGGNQPQHF
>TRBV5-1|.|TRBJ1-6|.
TGCGCCAGCAGGGGGGACGGCAATTCACCCCTCCACTTT
CASRGDGNSPLHF
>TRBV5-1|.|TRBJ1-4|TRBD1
TGCGCCAGCAGCTTGGGGACAGGCCGCTCCAATGAAAAACTGTTTTTT
CASSLGTGRSNEKLFF
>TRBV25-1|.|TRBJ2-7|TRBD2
TGTGCCAGCTCACCACCTCTAGCGGGAAGGTGCGAGCAGTACTTC
CASSPPLAGRCEQYF
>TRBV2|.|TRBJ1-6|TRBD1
TGTGCCAGCACCACAGGGGGTTATAATTCACCCCTCCACTTT
CASTTGGYNSPLHF
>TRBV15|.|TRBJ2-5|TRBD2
TGTGCCACCAGCAGAGGAGGACTAGAATCGGCTGAGCAGTACTTC
CATSRGGLESAEQYF
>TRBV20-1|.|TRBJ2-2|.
TGCAGTGCTAGAGGCCCAAACAGGCAGACCACCGGGGAGCTGTTTTTT
CSARGPNRQTTGELFF
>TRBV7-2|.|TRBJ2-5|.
TGTGCCCGCAGACCTCTAGGGGGTGAGACCCAGTACTTC
CARRPLGGETQYF
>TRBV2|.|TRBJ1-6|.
TGTGCCAGCAGCCCCCTGGGGGGCTCTTCACCCCTCCACTTT
CASSPLGGSSPLHF
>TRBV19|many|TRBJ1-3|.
TGTGCCAGTAGCCCCACGGGTGGGGCTGGAAACACCATATATTTT
CASSPTGGAGNTIYF
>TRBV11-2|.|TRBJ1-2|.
TGTGCCAGCAGCCCAGGGGCGGTGCTTTATGGCTACACCTTC
CASSPGAVLYGYTF
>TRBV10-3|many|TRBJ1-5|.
TGTGCCATCAAAGCGGGGCGCAATCAGCCCCAGCATTTT
CAIKAGRNQPQHF
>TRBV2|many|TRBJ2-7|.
TGTGCCAGCACGGGTCTAAGGGACTACGAGCAGTACTTC
CASTGLRDYEQYF
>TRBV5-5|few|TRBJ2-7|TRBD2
TGTGCCAGCAGCTTATTAAGCGGGAGCCGCGAGCAGTACTTC
CASSLLSGSREQYF
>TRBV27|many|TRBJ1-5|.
TGTGCCAGCAGGCGGGATGGGGGGCAGCCCCAGCATTTT
CASRRDGGQPQHF
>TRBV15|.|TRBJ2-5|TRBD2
TGTGCCACCAGCAGAGGGCTAGCGGGGGGGATCCAAGAGACCCAGTACTTC
CATSRGLAGGIQETQYF
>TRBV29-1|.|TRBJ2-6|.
TGCAGCGTCGCCGCAGCCACGAGCTCTGGGGCCAACGTCCTGACTTTC
CSVAAATSSGANVLTF
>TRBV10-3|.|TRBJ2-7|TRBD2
TGTGCCACGAGACTAGCGGGAGGGACTAACTACGAGCAGTACTTC
CATRLAGGTNYEQYF
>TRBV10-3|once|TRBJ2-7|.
TGTGCCATCAGTGGCCAGCCGGACAGCTCCTACGAGCAGTACTTC
CAISGQPDSSYEQYF
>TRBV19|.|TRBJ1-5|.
TGTGCCAGTACCCTCCCTGGTGACAATCAGCCCCAGCATTTT
CASTLPGDNQPQHF
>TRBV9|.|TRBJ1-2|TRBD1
TGTGCCAGCAGCGTCCGGGACAGCTTCTATGGCTACACCTTC
CASSVRDSFYGYTF
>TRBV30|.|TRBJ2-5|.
TGTGCCTGGAGTAGGCCAGGGGGGGGCCAAGAGACCCAGTACTTC
CAWSRPGGGQETQYF
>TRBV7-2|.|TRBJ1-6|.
TGTGCCAGCAGCGTGGGCTCAGGACACACTAATTCACCCCTCCACTTT
CASSVGSGHTNSPLHF
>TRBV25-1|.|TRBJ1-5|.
TGTGCCAGCAGTATACCGGGACACCGGGGTCAGCCCCAGCATTTT
CASSIPGHRGQPQHF
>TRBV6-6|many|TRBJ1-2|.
TGTGCCAGCAGTTACAATCTGGGGTCGGCCACCTTC
CASSYNLGSATF
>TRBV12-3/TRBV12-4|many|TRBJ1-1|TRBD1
TGTGCCAGCAGTTACCACAGGGGTACGAACACTGAAGCTTTCTTT
CASSYHRGTNTEAFF
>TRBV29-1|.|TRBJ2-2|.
TGCAGCGTCAGGGGAGGGGAGCTGTTTTTT
CSVRGGELFF
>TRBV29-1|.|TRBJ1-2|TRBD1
TGCAGCGCAGTTGACAGGGGTCCCGATGGCTACACCTTC
CSAVDRGPDGYTF
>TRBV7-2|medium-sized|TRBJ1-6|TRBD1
TGTGCCAGCAGCGACCGACAGGGGAGGTCACCCCTCCACTTT
CASSDRQGRSPLHF
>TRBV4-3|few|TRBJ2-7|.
TGCGCCAGCAGCCAAGAGTGGGGCAGGGTGAACAACGAGCAGTACTTC
CASSQEWGRVNNEQYF
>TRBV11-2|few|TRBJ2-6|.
TGTGCCAGCACTCAGCAGCGGACTGGGGCCAACGTCCTGACTTTC
CASTQQRTGANVLTF